This T cell receptor beta chain was identified during a study of shared clonotypes between healthy human individuals (dated by TCRdb to the early 2020s). Looking at the study overall: The cohort included three men and a couple of women between 18 and 49 years of age. To estimate repertoire size and how much clonotypes are shared between individuals, the study performed deep sequencing of blood TCR repertoires from 4 to 6 healthy adults. Per donor, leukapheresis produced somewhere between about 0.9 and 9.5 billion PBMCs. For each donor, three plates each were used for CD4 naive and CD4 memory, two plates were used for CD8 naive, and one plate was used for CD8 memory. Different laboratories and diverse techniques were used to prepare libraries and sequence TCR repertoires, to increase sequencing depth and limit assay-specific biases. Study-wide conclusions, independent of this receptor: Rarefaction of sorted-subset datasets indicated incomplete sequencing despite the large sequencing depth. Pairwise subsampling indicated that sequencing depth was expected to affect the degree of clonotype sharing among donors. Sharing across a handful of donors was observed for roughly 5.4% of naive CD4, 3% to 4% of naive CD8, over 2% of memory CD4, and roughly 0.4% of memory CD8 clonotypes. Compared with non-shared clonotypes, clonotypes shared by all four sorted-subset donors had higher generation probabilities. The small number of donors limited the genetic and exposure-history diversity represented. Sampling was restricted to blood, and TCR repertoires in tissues likely differ from the TCR repertoires found in blood. Naive subsets generally had larger estimated clonotype richness than memory subsets.

Relative to germline, V is 0 bases shorter and J is 0 bases shorter, with 5 bases between their ends. Based on the germline V gene, the CDR1 and CDR2 sequences are SGHTA and FQGTGA. The CDR3 runs 15 amino acids, cysteine and phenylalanine included. CDR3 DNA is the only sequence kept; it has 45 bases, read in frame from the first base. Using the deep immunoSEQ assay, TCR CDR3 regions were amplified from genomic DNA by multiplex PCR. Extracted genomic DNA from each cell subset was distributed evenly across all wells of several immunoSEQ 96-well plates, and each plate was treated as a replicate. For sorted subsets, around 200 ng genomic DNA, equal to some 30,000 T cell genomes, was loaded into each replicate PCR. Purified libraries were quantified with a Qubit 3.0 fluorometer, sized on a Bioanalyzer 2100, and re-quantified with the KAPA Library Quantification kit. A separate single-read 150-cycle Illumina NextSeq 550 flow cell was used to sequence each immunoSEQ 96-well plate. The authors' pipeline ran thus. Because the immunoSEQ output included only junctional sequences and no quality scores, the filtering could not be the same as the filtering used for full-length reads. Sequences were annotated with PyIR, a Python wrapper for IgBLAST v1.9, and V/J genes and CDR3 were assigned using IMGT germline references. Any read was removed if the V/J assignment was weak (E-value above 1e-6), the CDR3 was missing, or the read contained stop codons, out-of-frame junctions, or ambiguous translated residues. A V3J clonotype was defined by an identical inferred V gene, J gene, and CDR3 amino acid sequence. Percentage overlap between repertoires was computed as shared unique clonotypes divided by the size of the smaller repertoire. Richness of each repertoire was evaluated using RTK rarefaction, the Chao1 estimator, and Recon v2.1 estimates of unobserved clonotypes. OLGA was used to compute generation probabilities for all TCRbeta clonotypes that the gDNA method yielded from a handful of donors. The immuneACCESS repertoire file appears here via TCRdb, limited to in-frame rearrangements. These files lack a portion of the clones; in checked studies, under half of the deficit traces to unresolved V genes, and the cause of the others is not known. The V and J calls and clone size come from that table; D and trimming were worked out from the DNA. This sample is represented by about 2.4 million clones; roughly 93% of them were singletons. The top ten clonotypes cover 0.36% of the sample.

A word on this clone: Its cognate antigen has yet to be identified. Qualities for individual bases were not recorded, and no much larger clone is one base off. The identical CDR3 is also encoded by other nucleotide sequences in the sample.

The donors were healthy, HIV-negative adults who had no recently reported acute infections or vaccinations. Every donor was a Caucasian adult residing in Nashville, Tennessee, USA. CD4+ T cells were enriched by magnetic negative selection; naive cells were then positively selected on CD45RA, and the negative fraction formed the memory subset. Blood was collected by leukapheresis, and PBMCs were isolated by Ficoll-Histopaque density gradient centrifugation and then cryopreserved in liquid nitrogen vapor phase. Purity and quantity of every magnetically sorted T cell population were checked by analytical flow cytometry. Genomic DNA was isolated from each sorted fraction and quantified by UV absorbance on a Nanodrop 2000c.

This receptor chain uses TRBV7-3 and TRBJ2-2, and possibly TRBD2, on 5 matching bases. Sample: naive CD4+ T cells from PBMCs. The label giving this sample's cell subset or site can be read as: CD45RA+ positively selected. The source is a man aged 18-30 years in good health. Some clones in this sample may be carry-over from other donors' samples. The DNA is TGTGCCAGCAGCTTAACCGGGGCGAACACCGGGGAGCTGTTTTTT. Its product reads: CASSLTGANTGELFF.